This T cell receptor (beta chain) comes out of a study of cytotoxic CD8 clonotypes in ibrutinib-treated CLL. Generated by immunoSEQ multiplex PCR, the TCRdb table keeps only in-frame clones and is missing some. Seen here are about 150,000 clones, about 78% observed once, and the top ten hold around 4.9%. CDR1 is MNHEY, CDR2 SVGAGI, per germline. The CDR3 sequence is 11 residues long. Deletions cut 6 bases from V and 8 bases from J, with 10 bases between. V usage is TRBV6-5 and J usage is TRBJ1-2; D not certain. The receptor was derived from a human donor with chronic lymphocytic leukemia. The sample was PBMCs, taken after 24 months of ibrutinib treatment. DNA for the CDR3: TGTGCCAGCAGCCCACAAGGGGGCTACACCTTC. This translates into CASSPQGGYTF.